Included here is one TCR beta chain sequence, with context. This clonotype was seen repeatedly, ten times or more. Its antigen target is currently unknown. Base qualities are missing; no much larger clone stands one base away. Libraries were prepared through PCR. The instrument given in TCRdb is Illumina HiSeq 2500. TCR libraries were prepared with molecular barcoding, using unique molecular identifiers to normalize TCRbeta repertoire quantification. Through fastp at Q25 and MiXCR, TCRdb rebuilt clones from the public reads, retaining in-frame beta chains. CDR3 protein sequences are deduplicated, and each keeps its most common genes and DNA. Here the sample has approximately 500,000 distinct CDR3 sequences; over 9.5% occur a single time. The ten largest clones capture 2% to 2.5% of the sample. The sample's treatment or condition label is to be understood as: allogeneic hematopoietic cell transplantation with graft depleted of TCRalphabeta T cells and CD19 B cells. Transplant recipients were children who received TCRalphabeta/CD19-depleted allogeneic hematopoietic cell grafts.

V is pared back by 0 bases and J by 2 bases, with 14 bases lying between the germline termini. The germline V gene gives CDR1 as SQVTM and CDR2 as ANQGSEA. The CDR3 runs 17 residues from the cysteine to the phenylalanine. The kept DNA is CDR3 alone, 51 bases in frame from the first base. The data derive from a study of T-cell reconstitution after alpha-beta-depleted transplantation in children listed by TCRdb under 2016. The study in broad terms: Using TCR repertoire profiling, the study quantitatively followed how T-cell immune reconstitution unfolded in children after TCRalphabeta/CD19-depleted allogeneic hematopoietic cell transplantation.

Study-wide findings and limitations: Over subsequent months, a decline in hyperexpanded clone frequencies was noted, and after one year, T-cell counts and TCRbeta diversity were mostly ascribed to newly produced T cells. The apparently early alphabetaT-cell count recovery about two months after transplant was reportedly dependent on only several hundred rapidly expanded clones derived from non-depleted graft cells. In some patients, high TCRbeta diversity at day 60 was attributed to recipient T cells and intrathymic progenitors that had survived conditioning.

Here the chain combines TRBV29-1 and TRBJ2-6; the D gene is perhaps TRBD2, on 5 matching bases. The sequence was obtained from a child under 10 years old with inherited bone marrow failure, due to receive a stem cell transplant. Sequencing used PBMCs, obtained before TCRalphabeta/CD19-depleted stem cell transplant. The DNA sequence reads TGCAGCGTTGAAGATCAAGTCGGGGTAGCTGGGGCCAACGTCCTGACTTTC. It codes for CSVEDQVGVAGANVLTF.